The 13 T cell receptor beta chains below were found in one sample sequenced in a study of T cell responses to AZD1222 COVID-19 vaccine. Generated by immunoSEQ multiplex PCR, the TCRdb table keeps only in-frame clones and is missing some. Of 75,000 to 95,000 clones detected, less than 85% appear once; the ten largest clones hold about 4.5%. Sequencing was performed on peripheral blood, taken 28 days after the second AZD1222 dose. These receptors were obtained from an adult who received the AZD1222 COVID-19 vaccine.

The chain carries TRBV14 and TRBJ1-1; 12 nucleotides agree with TRBD1. The CDR3 is 21 residues long. Trimming at V came to 4 bases and at J to 4 bases, leaving 22 bases not matched to a gene. Germline values: CDR1 SGHDN, CDR2 FVKESK. The CDR3 sequence: CASSLYRDRGQDRYLGTEAFF. CDR3 coding DNA: TGTGCCAGCAGCCTCTACCGGGACAGGGGGCAGGACCGTTATCTGGGCACTGAAGCTTTCTTT.

CDR3 loop: CASSEGQGNQPQHF. In DNA form, the CDR3 reads TGCGCCAGCAGTGAGGGCCAGGGGAATCAGCCCCAGCATTTT. V gene TRBV5-1 combines with J gene TRBJ1-5, with a possible D match to TRBD1 (6 bases). Germline loops: CDR1 SGHRS, CDR2 YFSETQ. CDR3 size: 14 residues. The germline V and J ends were trimmed by 5 bases and 4 bases, with 13 bases remaining between them.

V and J are TRBV30 and TRBJ1-6; 8 bases map to TRBD1. The CDR3 totals 13 residues. Germline CDR1 and CDR2: GTSNPN and SVGIG (reference sequence). V trimming: 3 bases; J trimming: 15 bases; junction bases outside the gene matches: 10. CDR3 sequence reads: CAWSRDRLMGLHF. Written as DNA, the CDR3 is TGTGCCTGGAGCCGGGACAGGCTTATGGGCCTCCACTTT.

The chain recombines TRBV4-1 with TRBJ2-5; D gene ambiguous. V gave up 1 base and J gave up 5 bases, with 14 bases separating them. The CDR3 covers 15 residues. The germline CDR1 and CDR2 sequences are MGHRA and YSYEKL. The CDR3, as DNA: TGCGCCAGCAGCCAAGGGCCCCTACCTACGGAGACCCAGTACTTC. This codes for CASSQGPLPTETQYF.

The chain has TRBV19 and TRBJ2-1; weak D call: TRBD1 (5 bases). From germline, CDR1 is LNHDA and CDR2 SQIVND (reference sequence). The germline V and J ends were trimmed by 1 base and 2 bases, with 9 bases remaining between them. The CDR3 consists of 15 residues. This CDR3 reads CASSIGQGPYNEQFF. In DNA form, the CDR3 reads TGTGCCAGTAGTATAGGTCAGGGCCCCTACAATGAGCAGTTCTTC.

This clone was seen a handful of times. The CDR3 region is CASSIKADGANYGYTF. The CDR3 DNA reads TGTGCCAGTAGTATAAAGGCGGACGGAGCTAACTATGGCTACACCTTC. The chain has TRBV19 and TRBJ1-2; D is unclear. Germline values: CDR1 LNHDA, CDR2 SQIVND (reference sequence). CDR3 size: 16 residues. Trimming took off 2 bases at V and 0 bases at J, with 13 bases between the two ends.

The rearrangement links TRBV29-1 to TRBJ2-3, with D tentatively TRBD2 (5 bases). Germline V gene data show CDR1 as SQVTM and CDR2 as ANQGSEA. The CDR3 loop spans 13 amino acids. The V gene lost 7 bases and the J gene lost 6 bases, with 17 bases spanning the gap. The CDR3 spells CSAQDYPDDTQYF. CDR3 bases: TGCAGCGCCCAAGACTATCCGGACGATACGCAGTATTTT.

Concerning this clone: The junction departs from the called germline gene at one end, perhaps through a read error. J is TRBJ1-6 and V is TRBV10-2; D unclear. CDR1 is WSHSY and CDR2 is SAAADI in the germline V gene. CDR3 length: 15 residues. Written as DNA, the CDR3 is TGCGCCAGCAGTGAGAATGTGGGCTATGATTCACCCCTCCACTTT. Translated, it gives CASSENVGYDSPLHF.

The chain has TRBV24-1 and TRBJ2-3; 8 nucleotides align to TRBD2. The CDR3 contains 15 residues. In germline, CDR1 is KGHDR, CDR2 SFDVKD. V shed 1 base and J 3 bases; nucleotides not matched to a gene: 2. CDR3 DNA: TGTGCCACCAGTGATTTCCCTAGCGGGACAGATACGCAGTATTTT. It is translated as CATSDFPSGTDTQYF.

Concerning this clone itself: The junction differs from germline at one of its ends, possibly a read error. The CDR3 spells CASSLASGQYQETQYF. The CDR3, as DNA: TGCGCCAGCAGCTTGGCCTCGGGACAGTACCAGGAGACCCAGTACTTC. J is TRBJ2-5 and V is TRBV5-1, with 7 bases that match TRBD1. The V gene's germline CDR1 is SGHRS and CDR2 YFSETQ. There are 16 residues in the CDR3. Filled out from reference TRBV5-1 and TRBJ2-5, the complete variable domain reads KAGVTQTPRYLIKTRGQQVTLSCSPISGHRSVSWYQQTPGQGLQFLFEYFSETQRNKGNFPGRFSGRQFSNSRSEMNVSTLELGDSALYLCASSLASGQYQETQYFGPGTRLLVL.

V usage is TRBV21-1 and J usage is TRBJ2-7; no DNA check was done on the table's D call, TRBD1. TRBV21-1 is shown as a pseudogene. This CDR3 region has 13 residues. The DNA of the CDR3 is TGTGCCAGCACTCTAAAAGGGGCCGGCGAGCAGTACTTC. Translating gives CASTLKGAGEQYF.

This CDR3 reads CAIRSGVAGEAVQYF. CDR3 DNA sequence: TGTGCCATCAGGTCCGGAGTAGCGGGAGAGGCTGTGCAGTACTTC. This sequence joins TRBV10-3 and TRBJ2-7; 9 positions agree with TRBD2. Trimming cost V 6 bases and J 9 bases; bases outside gene matches: 15. This CDR3 region has 15 residues. CDR1 ENHRY and CDR2 SYGVKD come from the germline V gene.

The chain uses TRBV28 and TRBJ2-5; the D gene is possibly TRBD1 (5 bases). Looked up from germline, CDR1 is MDHEN and CDR2 is SYDVKM. V was trimmed by 3 bases and J by 3 bases, leaving 11 bases between them. CDR3 length equals 14 residues. The CDR3: CASSLGGREETQYF. The CDR3 bases are TGTGCCAGCAGTTTGGGTGGCAGGGAAGAGACCCAGTACTTC.